The entry below gives a single T cell receptor beta chain sequence along with its context. This specimen comes from a study of blood T cell repertoires in COVID-19. Profiled with immunoSEQ multiplex PCR; TCRdb holds only in-frame clones, not every one. The sample includes 150,000 to 200,000 clones, under 80% of them seen just once. The CDR3 has 14 amino acids. Germline CDR1 MDHEN, CDR2 SYDVKM. Losses at the gene ends were 1 base for V and 5 bases for J; bases not matched to a gene: 4. This chain uses TRBV28 with TRBJ1-2, with 7 nucleotides matching TRBD1. This clonotype was obtained from a woman aged 50 to 65 with acute COVID-19. The sequencing input was PBMCs or T cells enriched from blood (not recorded which). The CDR3 region is CASSLFSQGYGYTF. DNA of the CDR3: TGTGCCAGCAGTTTATTTTCACAGGGGTATGGCTACACCTTC.